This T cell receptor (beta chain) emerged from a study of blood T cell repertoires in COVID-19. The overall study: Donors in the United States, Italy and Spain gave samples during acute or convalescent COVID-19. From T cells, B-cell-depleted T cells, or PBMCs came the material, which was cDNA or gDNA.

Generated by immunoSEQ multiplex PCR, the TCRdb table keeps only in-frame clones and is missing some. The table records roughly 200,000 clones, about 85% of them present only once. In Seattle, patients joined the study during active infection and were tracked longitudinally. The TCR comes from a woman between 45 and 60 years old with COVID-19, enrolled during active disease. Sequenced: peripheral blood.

CDR3 loop: CASSRRTGPNSPLHF. In nucleotides, the CDR3 is TGTGCCAGCAGCCGAAGGACAGGTCCCAATTCACCCCTCCACTTT. The chain recombines TRBV5-4 with TRBJ1-6, with 7 bases that match TRBD1. Germline-derived CDR1 and CDR2 are SGHNT and YYREEE (reference sequence). The junction had 8 bases not matched to a gene; V was cut back by 4 bases and J by 7 bases. The CDR3 runs 15 residues.